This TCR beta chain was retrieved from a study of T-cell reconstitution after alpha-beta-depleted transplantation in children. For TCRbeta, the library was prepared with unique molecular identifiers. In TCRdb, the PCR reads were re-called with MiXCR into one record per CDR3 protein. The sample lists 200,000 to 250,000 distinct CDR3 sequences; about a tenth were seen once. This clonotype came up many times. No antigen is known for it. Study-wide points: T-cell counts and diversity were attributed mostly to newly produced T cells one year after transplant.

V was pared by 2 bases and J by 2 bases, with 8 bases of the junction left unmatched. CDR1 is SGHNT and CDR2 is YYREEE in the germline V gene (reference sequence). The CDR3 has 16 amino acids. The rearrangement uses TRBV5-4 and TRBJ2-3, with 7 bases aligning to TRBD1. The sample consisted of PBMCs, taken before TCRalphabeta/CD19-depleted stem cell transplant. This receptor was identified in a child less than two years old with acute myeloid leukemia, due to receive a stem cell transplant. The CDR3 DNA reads TGTGCCAGCAGCTTTAACCACAGGGGATACACAGATACGCAGTATTTT. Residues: CASSFNHRGYTDTQYF.